This T cell receptor (beta chain) comes out of a study of T-cell reconstitution after alpha-beta-depleted transplantation in children. This clonotype was picked up a small number of times. Germline-derived CDR1 and CDR2 are LGHDT and YNNKEL (reference sequence). Trimming left V 3 bases short and J 1 base short, with 12 bases between. The length of the CDR3 is 15 residues. The library targeted TCRbeta and was prepared with unique molecular identifiers. TCRdb re-analysed the PCR reads in MiXCR, keeping a single row per CDR3 protein. This table has about 830,000 distinct CDR3 sequences, under 20% appearing once.

The TCR sequence derives from a male patient under 18 who had a stem cell transplant for acute lymphoblastic leukemia, so the T cells may come from the graft donor. V usage is TRBV3-1 and J usage is TRBJ1-1; possible D gene TRBD1, 5 bases. Sample: PBMCs, mostly from graft donor cells, taken 360 days after TCRalphabeta/CD19-depleted stem cell transplant. CDR3 protein: CASSHRQGGNTEAFF. The CDR3 region has the DNA TGTGCCAGCAGCCACCGTCAGGGCGGGAACACTGAAGCTTTCTTT.